A selection of T cell receptor beta chains follows, all from one sample in a study of T cell responses to AZD1222 COVID-19 vaccine. The table came from immunoSEQ multiplex PCR; TCRdb's copy has only in-frame clones and leaves some out. Here the sample spans about 120,000 clones, 75% to 90% being singletons. This specimen was peripheral blood, taken on day 0 of AZD1222 vaccination. The receptors derive from an adult in good health. Both conserved end residues are trimmed from each CDR3.

v_call: TRBV19; j_call: TRBJ2-4; cdr3_aa: ASSATGGENIQY
v_call: TRBV19; j_call: TRBJ1-2; cdr3_aa: ATSSVEANYGYT
v_call: TRBV29-1; j_call: TRBJ2-1; cdr3_aa: SVRTSGGLNEQF
v_call: TRBV4-3; j_call: TRBJ2-1; cdr3_aa: ASSQGTRKRSSYNEQF
v_call: TRBV2; j_call: TRBJ2-5; cdr3_aa: ASRAGLAEETQY
v_call: TRBV2; j_call: TRBJ1-5; cdr3_aa: ASSEKWAGNSNQPQH
v_call: TRBV5-1; j_call: TRBJ2-3; cdr3_aa: ASSLTGDTQY
v_call: TRBV7-8; j_call: TRBJ1-1; cdr3_aa: ASSLVETEAF
v_call: TRBV19; j_call: TRBJ1-2; cdr3_aa: ASSLGTGYGYT
v_call: TRBV6-4; j_call: TRBJ1-5; cdr3_aa: ASSTGTGGNQPQH
v_call: TRBV5-1; j_call: TRBJ2-7; cdr3_aa: ASSLGQPSSSYEQY
v_call: TRBV24-1; j_call: TRBJ2-1; cdr3_aa: ATSPPGGRDEQF
v_call: TRBV24-1; j_call: TRBJ1-1; cdr3_aa: ATSATGQGRNTEAF
v_call: TRBV9; j_call: TRBJ1-1; cdr3_aa: ASSSRSGTDTEAF
v_call: TRBV30; j_call: TRBJ1-6; cdr3_aa: ASGGNSPLH
v_call: TRBV14; j_call: TRBJ1-3; cdr3_aa: ASSQERPWEGSGNTIY
v_call: TRBV6-6; j_call: TRBJ1-1; cdr3_aa: ASSGQAATEAF
v_call: TRBV4-2; j_call: TRBJ2-1; cdr3_aa: ASSLPMIERDNEQF
v_call: TRBV11-3; j_call: TRBJ2-1; cdr3_aa: ASSLVFGPGVSYNEQF
v_call: TRBV3-1/TRBV3-2; j_call: TRBJ2-6; cdr3_aa: ASSRQHLGSSGANVLT
v_call: TRBV28; j_call: TRBJ1-2; cdr3_aa: ASSLGTGAYYGYT
v_call: TRBV30; j_call: TRBJ1-5; cdr3_aa: AWSVRGSPGNQPQH
v_call: TRBV4-2; j_call: TRBJ2-2; cdr3_aa: ASSQGGENTGELF
v_call: TRBV29-1; j_call: TRBJ2-2; cdr3_aa: SVANRVVPGELF
v_call: TRBV19; j_call: TRBJ1-3; cdr3_aa: ASSIASSGNTIY
v_call: TRBV30; j_call: TRBJ1-1; cdr3_aa: AGKVQLNTEAF
v_call: TRBV18; j_call: TRBJ1-1; cdr3_aa: ASSPWPSMNTEAF
v_call: TRBV11-2; j_call: TRBJ2-7; cdr3_aa: ASSLGLADYEQY
v_call: TRBV27; j_call: TRBJ2-1; cdr3_aa: ASSFGVGTEQF
v_call: TRBV5-6; j_call: TRBJ2-7; cdr3_aa: ASSRGGPRRSYEQY
v_call: TRBV4-3; j_call: TRBJ1-4; cdr3_aa: ASSQRQGTNEKLF
v_call: TRBV7-9; j_call: TRBJ1-5; cdr3_aa: ASSFRDHNQPQH
v_call: TRBV7-2; j_call: TRBJ1-1; cdr3_aa: ASSRERRGNTEAF
v_call: TRBV6-5; j_call: TRBJ2-6; cdr3_aa: ASGPGANVLT
v_call: TRBV6-1; j_call: TRBJ1-6; cdr3_aa: ASSEAITAKLNSPLH
v_call: TRBV6-4; j_call: TRBJ1-5; cdr3_aa: ASSDSGESNQPQH
v_call: TRBV7-9; j_call: TRBJ1-6; cdr3_aa: ASSFPGENSPLH
v_call: TRBV30; j_call: TRBJ1-3; cdr3_aa: ACAGTSGNTIY
v_call: TRBV2; j_call: TRBJ2-7; cdr3_aa: ASLPGLEGEQY
v_call: TRBV28; j_call: TRBJ2-2; cdr3_aa: ASSDSTGELF
v_call: TRBV6-1; j_call: TRBJ2-6; cdr3_aa: ASSEGAGANVLT
v_call: TRBV14; j_call: TRBJ2-3; cdr3_aa: ASSYTDTQY
v_call: TRBV7-2; j_call: TRBJ2-4; cdr3_aa: ASSPSENIQY
v_call: TRBV5-1; j_call: TRBJ2-3; cdr3_aa: ASGPLAWSGTDTQY
v_call: TRBV6-5; j_call: TRBJ2-5; cdr3_aa: ASSYGGGRETQY
v_call: TRBV7-9; j_call: TRBJ2-1; cdr3_aa: ASSFSFRRGIYNEQF
v_call: TRBV24-1; j_call: TRBJ1-2; cdr3_aa: ATSDMDRGYT
v_call: TRBV7-8; j_call: TRBJ1-6; cdr3_aa: ASSFWTGGASPLH
v_call: TRBV15; j_call: TRBJ2-4; cdr3_aa: ATSTRQELAKNIQY
v_call: TRBV27; j_call: TRBJ2-2; cdr3_aa: ASTREGGYTGELF
v_call: TRBV7-2; j_call: TRBJ1-5; cdr3_aa: ATAKGGMSNQPQH
v_call: TRBV19; j_call: TRBJ1-1; cdr3_aa: ASLGYNTEAF
v_call: TRBV24-1; j_call: TRBJ2-3; cdr3_aa: ATSPVVGGTDTQY
v_call: TRBV28; j_call: TRBJ2-7; cdr3_aa: ASSSHQRGNEQY
v_call: TRBV19; j_call: TRBJ2-1; cdr3_aa: ASTFRGWSSYNEQF